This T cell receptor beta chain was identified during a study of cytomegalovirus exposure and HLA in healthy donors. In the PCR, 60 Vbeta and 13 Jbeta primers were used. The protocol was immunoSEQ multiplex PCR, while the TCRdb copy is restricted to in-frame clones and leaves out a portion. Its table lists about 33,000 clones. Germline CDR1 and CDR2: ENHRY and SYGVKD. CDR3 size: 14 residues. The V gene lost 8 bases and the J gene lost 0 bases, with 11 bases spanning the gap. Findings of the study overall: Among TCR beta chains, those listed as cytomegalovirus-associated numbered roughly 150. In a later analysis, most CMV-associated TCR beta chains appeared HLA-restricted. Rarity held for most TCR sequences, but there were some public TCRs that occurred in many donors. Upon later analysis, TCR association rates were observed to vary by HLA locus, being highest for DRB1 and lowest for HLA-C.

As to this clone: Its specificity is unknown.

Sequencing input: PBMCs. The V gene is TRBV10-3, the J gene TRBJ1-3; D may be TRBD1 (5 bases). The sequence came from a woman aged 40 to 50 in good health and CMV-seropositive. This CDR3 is CAIGGVGSGNTIYF. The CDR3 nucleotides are TGTGCCATCGGAGGGGTCGGCTCTGGAAACACCATATATTTT.